This T cell receptor (beta chain) stems from a study of T cell responses to AZD1222 COVID-19 vaccine (dated by TCRdb to the early 2020s). For the wider study: TCR sequencing covered 230 or so trial participants: some 210 given two doses of AZD1222 and 26 given two doses of MenACWY control vaccine. Enrollment into the trials was organized by age into subgroups of 18-55, 56-69 and 70-plus years, and those subgroups contained approximately 160, 26 and 62 TCR-sequenced participants, respectively.

The table lists this clone with a few counts. Its binding antigen is unknown. It has no much larger one-base neighbor in the sample; base qualities were not kept. In light of the paper, this sample's time point label describes: about 28 days (+/-7) after the second vaccine dose. AZD1222 recipients given second doses at about 4 weeks or at about 12 weeks were pooled, since spike-specific TCR depth and breadth were not found to differ between the two schedules. Vaccinee samples were obtained from the UK trials COV001 and COV002, which included a single-blind randomized controlled phase 2/3 trial of AZD1222 (ChAdOx1 nCoV-19) in healthy adults. Trial participant PBMC samples were collected at day 0 and day 28 after the second dose for TCRbeta chain sequencing. Overall study results and their limits: Spike-specific TCR breadth and depth rose significantly after two AZD1222 doses compared with day 0 and with MenACWY recipients. The whole spike protein was spanned by vaccine-associated CD4 TCRs, and dominant responses were seen in regions 160-218 and 743-854. Because no samples from the day 14 peak response were available, repertoires could be characterized only after the peak T cell response. Participants were mostly white British and included more females than males, and it was suggested by the authors that clonal diversity may have been underestimated. In the small 56-69-year group, the increase in depth fell short of significance, most likely because of low power. Reportedly, close to half of the unique spike-specific TCRs recognized epitopes lying outside the regions that are mutated in the B.1.351 and B.1.1.7 variants. Conclusions about previously exposed vaccinees were limited because only six AZD1222 recipients were SARS-CoV-2 seropositive at baseline.

The CDR3 regions of human TCRbeta chains were analyzed by immunosequencing. From the authors' description of their analysis: TCRs in the repertoires were matched against a reference library of SARS-CoV-2-specific TCRs that had been generated with the MIRA antigen-specificity platform. Breadth was defined as the fraction of unique TCRs that were SARS-CoV-2-associated, and depth was defined as the fraction of total T cells that were SARS-CoV-2-associated. Using the MIRA data, every spike-specific TCR was mapped to the spike region that the TCR reacted to and assigned to either a CD4 or a CD8 class. Log10-transformed breadth and depth values were compared by one-way ANOVA with Sidak's multiple comparisons tests. TCRdb took over this immuneACCESS table, retaining in-frame rearrangements with V and J assigned. Such tables are incomplete; in checked studies, under half of the missing clones stem from an unresolved V gene, and the remainder is unexplained. The DNA gave D and trimming, while V, J and clone size come from that table. This sample gives about 110,000 clones in total; roughly 90% of them show up just once. The ten top clones hold about 9.1% of the sample.

CDR1 is given as MNHEY and CDR2 as SVGAGI, both from the germline V gene. The V end gives up 6 bases and the J end 7 bases, leaving 9 bases in the junction not matched to a gene. CDR3 length: 13 amino acids, cysteine to phenylalanine. CDR3 DNA is the only sequence kept; it has 39 bases, read in frame from the first base. The chain links TRBV6-5 with TRBJ2-7; TRBD1 aligns with 7 central bases. This receptor was identified in an adult who received the AZD1222 COVID-19 vaccine. The material sequenced was peripheral blood, taken 28 days after the second AZD1222 dose. DNA sequence: TGTGCCAGCAGGTCGACAGGGAGTGGGGAGCAGTACTTC. Its protein is CASRSTGSGEQYF.